The 20 T cell receptor beta chains below all came from one sample that was sequenced in a study of T cell changes during pregnancy in multiple sclerosis. Data came from immunoSEQ multiplex PCR; TCRdb stores just in-frame clones and leaves some out. This table has roughly 58,000 clones, 94% appearing once. The sequencing used CD8+ T cells from peripheral blood mononuclear cells, collected in the third trimester of pregnancy. The receptors derive from a female donor with multiple sclerosis, enrolled in a pregnancy study.

This chain links TRBV13 with TRBJ2-2; TRBD2 aligns across 10 bases. Germline V gives CDR1 PRHDT, CDR2 FYEKMQ (reference sequence). This CDR3 has 14 residues. V was pared by 4 bases and J by 7 bases, with 3 bases of the junction left unmatched. The CDR3 region has the DNA TGTGCCAGCAGCTCCGGACTAGCGGTCGGGGAGCTGTTTTTT. Amino acid sequence: CASSSGLAVGELFF.

The chain joins TRBV27 to TRBJ2-2; perhaps TRBD2 as D (5 bases). The CDR3 sequence is 15 residues long. Germline V CDR1 and CDR2: MNHEY, SMNVEV (reference sequence). V was clipped by 2 bases and J by 5 bases, with 12 bases between them. This CDR3 reads CASSLMYEGTGELFF. Here the CDR3 DNA reads TGTGCCAGCAGTTTAATGTATGAGGGAACCGGGGAGCTGTTTTTT.

The chain joins TRBV5-8 to TRBJ2-7; D possibly corresponds to TRBD1 (6 bases). The CDR3 contains 13 residues. Germline V gene data show CDR1 as SGHTS and CDR2 as YDEGEE. Trimming took 4 bases from V and 5 from J, leaving 13 bases between them. CDR3 in DNA: TGTGCCAGCAGCCATACAGGGCCTCACGAGCAGTACTTC. Translating it yields CASSHTGPHEQYF. The variable domain in full, with the rest retrieved from reference TRBV5-8 and TRBJ2-7, is EAGVTQSPTHLIKTRGQQATLRCSPISGHTSVYWYQQALGLGLQFLLWYDEGEERNRGNFPPRFSGRQFPNYSSELNVNALELEDSALYLCASSHTGPHEQYFGPGTRLTVT.

The chain carries TRBV25-1 and TRBJ2-3; 8 nucleotides match TRBD2. The CDR3 consists of 14 residues. The V segment lost 2 bases and the J segment 5 bases; nucleotides outside the gene matches: 3. Germline V CDR1 and CDR2: MGHDK, SYGVNS. CDR3 loop: CASSETGGIDTQYF. CDR3 coding DNA: TGTGCCAGCAGTGAAACGGGGGGGATAGATACGCAGTATTTT.

The V call is TRBV5-1, the J call TRBJ2-7, with TRBD2 identical over 11 bases. The V gene's germline CDR1 is SGHRS and CDR2 YFSETQ. This CDR3 comprises 17 residues. V dropped 3 bases and J dropped 3; count of bases not matched to a gene: 11. The CDR3 is CASSSLDASGRLYEQYF. The DNA of the CDR3 is TGCGCCAGCAGCTCCCTCGACGCTAGCGGGAGGCTCTACGAGCAGTACTTC.

V and J are TRBV19 and TRBJ1-1; 7 bases fit TRBD1. Per the germline V gene, CDR1 is LNHDA and CDR2 is SQIVND (reference sequence). The V gene end was trimmed by 6 bases and the J gene end by 3 bases; junction bases not matched to a gene: 7. The CDR3 contains 14 residues. The CDR3 reads CASSHQGGHTEAFF. The CDR3 region has the DNA TGTGCCAGTAGCCACCAAGGGGGCCACACTGAAGCTTTCTTT.

This clone has a count of ten or more. The rearrangement joins TRBV5-1 to TRBJ2-5; 7 bases are shared with TRBD1. Germline V CDR1 and CDR2: SGHRS, YFSETQ. The CDR3 contains 15 residues. With 4 bases clipped from V and 3 bases from J, the junction kept 9 bases outside the gene matches. CDR3 sequence: CASSPLQGMEETQYF. The CDR3 DNA is TGCGCCAGCAGCCCCCTACAGGGGATGGAAGAGACCCAGTACTTC.

The genes are TRBV7-8 and TRBJ1-2; D gene unclear. There are 14 residues in the CDR3. Trimming cost V 1 base and J 8 bases, with 14 bases left between them. CDR1 and CDR2 from the germline V gene are SGHVS and FQNEAQ. The CDR3 loop is CASSLGGEMRGYTF. CDR3 coding DNA: TGTGCCAGCAGCTTAGGGGGAGAGATGCGCGGCTACACCTTC. Full variable domain (outside the CDR3, taken from reference TRBV7-8 and TRBJ1-2): GAGVSQSPRYKVAKRGQDVALRCDPISGHVSLFWYQQALGQGPEFLTYFQNEAQLDKSGLPSDRFFAERPEGSVSTLKIQRTQQEDSAVYLCASSLGGEMRGYTFGSGTRLTVV.

The chain carries TRBV27 and TRBJ2-7; TRBD2 aligns across 7 bases. Per germline, CDR1 MNHEY and CDR2 SMNVEV (reference sequence). The CDR3 extends over 13 amino acids. Trimming at V came to 7 bases and at J to 1 base, leaving 4 bases not matched to a gene. CDR3 sequence: CASTGGSSYEQYF. DNA for the CDR3: TGTGCCAGCACGGGGGGTTCTTCCTACGAGCAGTACTTC.

The V and J genes are TRBV5-1 and TRBJ2-7, with a tentative D call TRBD2 (5 bases). Germline loops: CDR1 SGHRS, CDR2 YFSETQ. The CDR3 is 14 amino acids. The V end was cut by 2 bases, the J end by 3 bases, with 12 bases between. The CDR3 region is CASSFGEGNYEQYF. CDR3 in DNA: TGCGCCAGCAGCTTCGGCGAGGGCAACTACGAGCAGTACTTC.

V usage is TRBV9 and J usage is TRBJ1-4; 9 bases align to TRBD1. V was clipped by 3 bases and J by 6 bases; unmatched bases: 3. The CDR3 sequence is 14 residues long. CDR1 is SGDLS and CDR2 is YYNGEE in the germline V gene. The CDR3 sequence: CASSEDRGYEKLFF. CDR3 coding DNA: TGTGCCAGCAGCGAGGACAGGGGCTATGAAAAACTGTTTTTT.

On this clone: At one end, the junction sequence differs from germline, possibly due to a read error. This chain uses TRBV10-3 with TRBJ2-3; D may be TRBD2 (6 bases). This CDR3 has 17 amino acids. In germline, CDR1 is ENHRY, CDR2 SYGVKD. In nucleotides, the CDR3 is TGTGCCGTCAGCCGGGGCGTAGCGGCATCTAGCACAGATACGCAGTATTTT. Protein sequence: CAVSRGVAASSTDTQYF.

The V call is TRBV29-1, the J call TRBJ1-1; 10 nucleotides match TRBD1. Germline CDR1 reads SQVTM; CDR2 reads ANQGSEA. The V and J ends lost 4 bases and 3 bases, in that order; junction bases with no gene match: 8. CDR3 length: 15 amino acids. The CDR3 region is CSVVPGQGIDTEAFF. The CDR3 coding sequence is TGCAGCGTTGTCCCGGGACAGGGGATAGACACTGAAGCTTTCTTT. Supplemented by reference TRBV29-1 and TRBJ1-1, the full variable domain reads SAVISQKPSRDICQRGTSLTIQCQVDSQVTMMFWYRQQPGQSLTLIATANQGSEATYESGFVIDKFPISRPNLTFSTLTVSNMSPEDSSIYLCSVVPGQGIDTEAFFGQGTRLTVV.

DNA for the CDR3: TGTGCCGGCCATGGCGGTGAGCAGTTCTTC. Protein sequence: CAGHGGEQFF. This chain links TRBV2 with TRBJ2-1; D remains ambiguous. The CDR3 contains 10 residues. The V end lost 11 bases, the J end lost 9 bases, and 11 bases lay between the germline ends. CDR1 and CDR2 (germline): SNHLY, FYNNEI.

The J gene is TRBJ2-2, the V gene TRBV29-1; TRBD1 matches at 10 bases. Germline V gene lookup returns CDR1 SQVTM and CDR2 ANQGSEA. CDR3 length equals 13 residues. Trimming removed 3 bases from V and 7 bases from J; junction bases left unmatched: 2. CDR3 coding DNA: TGCAGCGTTGATGGGACAGGGGACGGGGAGCTGTTTTTT. Translation: CSVDGTGDGELFF.

The chain uses TRBV27 and TRBJ2-7, with D tentatively TRBD2 (6 bases). The CDR3 covers 12 residues. Germline CDR1 is MNHEY and CDR2 is SMNVEV (reference sequence). The V end lost 6 bases, the J end lost 6 bases, and 12 bases lay between the germline ends. DNA of the CDR3: TGTGCCAGCAGCGGGAGAGAACTCGAGCAGTACTTC. Translating gives CASSGRELEQYF.

The CDR3 DNA reads as TGTGCCAGCACCCTTAGATGGGGGGAGGGCCTCACAGATACGCAGTATTTT. The encoded protein is CASTLRWGEGLTDTQYF. The chain is built from TRBV28 and TRBJ2-3; 7 nucleotides match TRBD2. CDR1 and CDR2 from the germline V gene are MDHEN and SYDVKM. Losses at the gene ends were 7 bases for V and 2 bases for J; bases not matched to a gene: 15. The CDR3 totals 17 residues.

This clone was seen once. V gene TRBV4-1 combines with J gene TRBJ1-3; no clear D. There are 13 residues in the CDR3. Trimming shortened V by 1 base and J by 3 bases, and 4 bases separated the two germline ends. Germline CDR1 MGHRA, CDR2 YSYEKL. CDR3 sequence (DNA): TGCGCCAGCAGCCAAGTCGGTGGAAACACCATATATTTT. Protein product: CASSQVGGNTIYF.

This clone has a handful of counts. The chain links TRBV4-1 to TRBJ1-5, with a weak D call TRBD1 (6 bases). The germline CDR1 and CDR2 sequences are MGHRA and YSYEKL. The CDR3 sequence is 15 residues long. V shed 6 bases and J shed 0 bases, with 12 bases lying between them. The CDR3 is CASRPGTFSNQPQHF. In nucleotides, the CDR3 is TGCGCCAGCAGGCCCGGGACATTTAGCAATCAGCCCCAGCATTTT.

The rearrangement links TRBV6-5 to TRBJ2-1; D is uncertain. The CDR3 has 14 residues. The V and J ends lost 0 bases and 2 bases respectively, with 5 bases between them. CDR1 is MNHEY, CDR2 SVGAGI, per germline. The CDR3 DNA sequence: TGTGCCAGCAGTTACTCGTGGCCCTACAATGAGCAGTTCTTC. It codes for CASSYSWPYNEQFF.